This T cell receptor beta chain is drawn from a study of T-cell reconstitution after alpha-beta-depleted transplantation in children. Trimming cost V 5 bases and J 3 bases, with 14 bases left between them. The V gene's germline CDR1 is SNHLY and CDR2 FYNNEI. The CDR3 length is 14 residues. Regarding the study as a whole: The origin of alpha-beta T cells about two months after transplant was reportedly several hundred expanded graft clones. A year had passed since transplant, and T-cell counts and diversity by then came mostly from newly produced T cells.

With regard to this clonotype: The antigen remains unidentified.

Unique molecular identifiers tagged the TCRbeta library. From the PCR reads, TCRdb called clonotypes with MiXCR, one entry per CDR3 protein. The sample has about 830,000 distinct CDR3 sequences; approximately 15% are singletons. The chain joins TRBV2 to TRBJ2-7, with D perhaps TRBD1 or TRBD2 (6 bases each). The receptor comes from a male patient aged 10 to 17 who had a stem cell transplant for acute lymphoblastic leukemia, so the T cells may come from the graft donor. The source material was PBMCs, mostly from graft donor cells, sampled 360 days after TCRalphabeta/CD19-depleted stem cell transplant. The CDR3 loop is CASSKQGGGYEQYF. CDR3 sequence (DNA): TGTGCCAGCAGTAAACAGGGAGGTGGCTACGAGCAGTACTTC. The full variable domain, completed using reference TRBV2 and TRBJ2-7, is EPEVTQTPSHQVTQMGQEVILRCVPISNHLYFYWYRQILGQKVEFLVSFYNNEISEKSEIFDDQFSVERPDGSNFTLKIRSTKLEDSAMYFCASSKQGGGYEQYFGPGTRLTVT.